This T cell receptor beta chain originates from a study of coeliac disease. Study-wide results and caveats: The authors judged this method unsuitable for unbiased gliadin-specific T cell detection. Of coeliac lamina propria samples, about 55% of the 18 held published gliadin-specific TRB sequences, versus 1 of 6 controls. Control samples showed higher TRB and TRG clonality than intraepithelial and lamina propria samples in active celiac disease.

Only one count was recorded for this clone. The antigen is not known. Method: immunoSEQ multiplex PCR; TCRdb's copy keeps in-frame clones and lacks some. This table holds 6,000 to 8,500 clones, 55% to 75% found once. V was pared by 5 bases and J by 3 bases, with 7 bases of the junction left unmatched. The CDR3 is made up of 15 amino acids. Germline CDR1 and CDR2: MNHEY and SMNVEV (reference sequence). This receptor was taken from a woman younger than 35 with active celiac disease. The sequenced material came from lamina propria lymphocytes from the gut. The chain carries TRBV27 and TRBJ2-7; 10 bases align to TRBD2. The chain's CDR3 is CASSPQLAGFYEQYF. In DNA, the CDR3 is TGTGCCAGCAGTCCCCAACTAGCGGGGTTCTACGAGCAGTACTTC.